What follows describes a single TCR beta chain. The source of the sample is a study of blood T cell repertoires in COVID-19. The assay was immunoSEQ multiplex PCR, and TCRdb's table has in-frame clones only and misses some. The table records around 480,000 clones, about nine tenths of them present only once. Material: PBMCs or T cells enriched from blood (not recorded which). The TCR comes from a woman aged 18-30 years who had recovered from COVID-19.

CDR3 in amino acids: CASSRSQGRNTEAFF. The DNA for the CDR3 is TGTGCCAGCAGTAGGTCCCAGGGGCGGAACACTGAAGCTTTCTTT. The V gene is TRBV2, the J gene TRBJ1-1; possibly TRBD1 for D (6 bases). V lost 5 bases and J lost 1, with 14 bases in between. The CDR3 is 15 amino acids. Germline values: CDR1 SNHLY, CDR2 FYNNEI.